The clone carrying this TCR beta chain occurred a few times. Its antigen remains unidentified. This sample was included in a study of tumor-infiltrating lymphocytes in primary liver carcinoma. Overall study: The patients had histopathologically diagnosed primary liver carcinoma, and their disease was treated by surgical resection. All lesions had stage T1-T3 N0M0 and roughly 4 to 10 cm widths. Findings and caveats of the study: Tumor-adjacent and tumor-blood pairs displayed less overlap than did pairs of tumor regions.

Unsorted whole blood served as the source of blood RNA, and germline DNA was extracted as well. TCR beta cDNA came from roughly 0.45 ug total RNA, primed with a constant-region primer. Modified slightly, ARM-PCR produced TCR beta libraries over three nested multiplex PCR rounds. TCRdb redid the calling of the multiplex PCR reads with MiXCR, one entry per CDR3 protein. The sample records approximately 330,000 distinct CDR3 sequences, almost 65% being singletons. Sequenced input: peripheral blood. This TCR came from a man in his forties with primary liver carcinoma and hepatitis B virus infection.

CDR3 sequence: CASRGRETGELFF. In nucleotides, the CDR3 is TGCGCCAGCAGGGGGCGGGAGACCGGGGAGCTGTTTTTT. The gene calls are TRBV10-2 and TRBJ2-2; 7 positions agree with TRBD2. Germline CDR1 and CDR2: WSHSY and SAAADI. V lost 6 bases, J lost 5 bases, and 3 bases stayed unmatched. The CDR3 is 13 residues long.